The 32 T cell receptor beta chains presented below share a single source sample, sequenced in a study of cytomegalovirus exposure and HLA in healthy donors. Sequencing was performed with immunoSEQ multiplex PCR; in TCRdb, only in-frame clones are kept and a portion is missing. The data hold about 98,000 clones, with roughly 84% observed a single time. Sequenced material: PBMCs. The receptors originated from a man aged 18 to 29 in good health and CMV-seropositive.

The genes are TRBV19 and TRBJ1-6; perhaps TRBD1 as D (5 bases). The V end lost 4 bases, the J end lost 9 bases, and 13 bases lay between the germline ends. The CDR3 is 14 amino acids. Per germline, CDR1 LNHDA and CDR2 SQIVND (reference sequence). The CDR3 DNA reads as TGTGCCAGTAGTACCGACAGCATCCTTTCACCCCTCCACTTT. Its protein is CASSTDSILSPLHF.

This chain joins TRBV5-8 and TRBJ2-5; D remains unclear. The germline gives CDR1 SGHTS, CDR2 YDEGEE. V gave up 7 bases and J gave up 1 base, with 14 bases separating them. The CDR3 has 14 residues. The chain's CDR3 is CASGIRPGQETQYF. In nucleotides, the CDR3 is TGTGCCAGCGGCATCCGTCCGGGCCAAGAGACCCAGTACTTC. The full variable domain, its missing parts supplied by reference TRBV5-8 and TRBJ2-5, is EAGVTQSPTHLIKTRGQQATLRCSPISGHTSVYWYQQALGLGLQFLLWYDEGEERNRGNFPPRFSGRQFPNYSSELNVNALELEDSALYLCASGIRPGQETQYFGPGTRLLVL.

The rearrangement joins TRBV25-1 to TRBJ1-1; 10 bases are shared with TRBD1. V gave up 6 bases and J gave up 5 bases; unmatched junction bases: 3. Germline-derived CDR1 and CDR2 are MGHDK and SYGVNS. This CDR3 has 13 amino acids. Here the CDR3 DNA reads TGTGCCAGCAGCGGGACAGGGGAGACTGAAGCTTTCTTT. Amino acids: CASSGTGETEAFF.

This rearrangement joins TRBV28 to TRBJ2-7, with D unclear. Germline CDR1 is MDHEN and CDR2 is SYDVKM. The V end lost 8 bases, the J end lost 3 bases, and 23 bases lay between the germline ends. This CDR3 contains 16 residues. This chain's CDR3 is CASGTVGERSGYEQYF. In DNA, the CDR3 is TGTGCCAGCGGCACTGTCGGAGAGAGATCGGGCTACGAGCAGTACTTC.

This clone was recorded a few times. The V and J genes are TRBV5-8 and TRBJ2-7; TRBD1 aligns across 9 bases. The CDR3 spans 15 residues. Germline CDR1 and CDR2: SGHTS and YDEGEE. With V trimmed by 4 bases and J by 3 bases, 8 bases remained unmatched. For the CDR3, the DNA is TGTGCCAGCAGCCCCGAGGACAGGGGATTCTACGAGCAGTACTTC. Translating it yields CASSPEDRGFYEQYF.

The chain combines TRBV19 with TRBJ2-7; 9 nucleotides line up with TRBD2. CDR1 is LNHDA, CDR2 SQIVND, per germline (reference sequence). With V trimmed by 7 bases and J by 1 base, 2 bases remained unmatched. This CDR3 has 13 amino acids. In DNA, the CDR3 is TGTGCCAGTACCCTAGCGGGATCCTACGAGCAGTACTTC. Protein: CASTLAGSYEQYF.

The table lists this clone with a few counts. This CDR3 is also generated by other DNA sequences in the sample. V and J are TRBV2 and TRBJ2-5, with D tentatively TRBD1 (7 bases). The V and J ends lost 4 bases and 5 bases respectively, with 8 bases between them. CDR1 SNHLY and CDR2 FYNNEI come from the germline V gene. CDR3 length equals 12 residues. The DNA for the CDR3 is TGTGCCAGCAGTGCAGGGGGGGAGACCCAGTACTTC. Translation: CASSAGGETQYF.

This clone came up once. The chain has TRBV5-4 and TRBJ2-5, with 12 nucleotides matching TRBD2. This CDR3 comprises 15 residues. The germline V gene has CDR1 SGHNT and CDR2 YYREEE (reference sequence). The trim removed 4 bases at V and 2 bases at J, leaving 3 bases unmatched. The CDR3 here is CASSRTSGTQETQYF. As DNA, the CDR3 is TGTGCCAGCAGCCGGACTAGCGGGACACAAGAGACCCAGTACTTC. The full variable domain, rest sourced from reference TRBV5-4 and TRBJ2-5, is ETGVTQSPTHLIKTRGQQVTLRCSSQSGHNTVSWYQQALGQGPQFIFQYYREEENGRGNFPPRFSGLQFPNYSSELNVNALELDDSALYLCASSRTSGTQETQYFGPGTRLLVL.

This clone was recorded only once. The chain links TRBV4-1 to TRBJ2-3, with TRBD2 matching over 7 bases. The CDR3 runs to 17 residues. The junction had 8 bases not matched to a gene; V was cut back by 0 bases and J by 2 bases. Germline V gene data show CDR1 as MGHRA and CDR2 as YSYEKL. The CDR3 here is CASSQEGGGGNTDTQYF. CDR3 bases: TGCGCCAGCAGCCAAGAAGGAGGCGGGGGAAACACAGATACGCAGTATTTT.

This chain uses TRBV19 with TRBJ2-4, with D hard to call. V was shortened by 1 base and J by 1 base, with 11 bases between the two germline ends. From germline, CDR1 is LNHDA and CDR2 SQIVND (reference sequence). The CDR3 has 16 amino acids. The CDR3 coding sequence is TGTGCCAGTAGTATAGGTGGCTCCGTGGCCAAAAACATTCAGTACTTC. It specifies CASSIGGSVAKNIQYF.

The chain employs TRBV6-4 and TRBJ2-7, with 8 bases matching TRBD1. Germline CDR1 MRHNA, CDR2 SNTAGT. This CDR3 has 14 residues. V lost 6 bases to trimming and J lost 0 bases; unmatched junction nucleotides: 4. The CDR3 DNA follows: TGTGCCAGCAGCGGGGGACAGGCCTCCTACGAGCAGTACTTC. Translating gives CASSGGQASYEQYF.

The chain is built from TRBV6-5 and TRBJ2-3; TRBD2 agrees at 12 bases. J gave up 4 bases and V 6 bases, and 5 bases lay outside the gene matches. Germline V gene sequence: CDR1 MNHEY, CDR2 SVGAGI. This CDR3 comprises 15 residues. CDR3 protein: CASSLAGGWADTQYF. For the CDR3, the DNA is TGTGCCAGCAGCCTAGCGGGGGGGTGGGCAGATACGCAGTATTTT.

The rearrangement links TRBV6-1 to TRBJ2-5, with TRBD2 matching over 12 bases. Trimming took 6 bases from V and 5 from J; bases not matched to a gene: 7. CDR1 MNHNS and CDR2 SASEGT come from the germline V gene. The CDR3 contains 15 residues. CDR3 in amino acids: CASSRLAGDGETQYF. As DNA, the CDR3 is TGTGCCAGCAGCCGACTAGCGGGGGATGGGGAGACCCAGTACTTC.

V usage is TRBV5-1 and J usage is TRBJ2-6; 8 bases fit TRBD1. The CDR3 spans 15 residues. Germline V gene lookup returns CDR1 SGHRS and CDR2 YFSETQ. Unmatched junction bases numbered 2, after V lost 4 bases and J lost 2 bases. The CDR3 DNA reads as TGCGCCAGCAGCCAGACAGGGGCTGGGGCCAACGTCCTGACTTTC. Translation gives CASSQTGAGANVLTF.

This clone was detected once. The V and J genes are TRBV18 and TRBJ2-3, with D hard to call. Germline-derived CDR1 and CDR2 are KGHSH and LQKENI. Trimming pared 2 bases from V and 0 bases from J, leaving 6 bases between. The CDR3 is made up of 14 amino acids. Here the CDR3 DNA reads TGTGCCAGCTCACCAGAGATAAGCACAGATACGCAGTATTTT. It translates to CASSPEISTDTQYF.

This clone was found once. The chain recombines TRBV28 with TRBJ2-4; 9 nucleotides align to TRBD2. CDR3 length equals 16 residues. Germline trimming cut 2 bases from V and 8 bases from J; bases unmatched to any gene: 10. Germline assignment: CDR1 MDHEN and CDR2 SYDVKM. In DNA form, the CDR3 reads TGTGCCAGCAGTTTAACAGCGGGAGGACGGAGGGACATTCAGTACTTC. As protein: CASSLTAGGRRDIQYF.

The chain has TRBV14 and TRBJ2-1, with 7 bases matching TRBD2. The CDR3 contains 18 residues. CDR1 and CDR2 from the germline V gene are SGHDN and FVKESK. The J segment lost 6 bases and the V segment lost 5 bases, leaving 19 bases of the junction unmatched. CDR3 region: CASSFSPPWALASNEQFF. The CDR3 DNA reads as TGTGCCAGCAGCTTCTCACCCCCCTGGGCACTAGCGAGCAATGAGCAGTTCTTC.

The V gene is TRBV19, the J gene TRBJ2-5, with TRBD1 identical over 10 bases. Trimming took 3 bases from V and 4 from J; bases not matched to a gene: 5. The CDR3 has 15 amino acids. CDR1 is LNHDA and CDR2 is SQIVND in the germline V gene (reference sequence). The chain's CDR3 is CASSILTGGGETQYF. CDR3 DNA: TGTGCCAGTAGTATTTTGACAGGGGGCGGAGAGACCCAGTACTTC.

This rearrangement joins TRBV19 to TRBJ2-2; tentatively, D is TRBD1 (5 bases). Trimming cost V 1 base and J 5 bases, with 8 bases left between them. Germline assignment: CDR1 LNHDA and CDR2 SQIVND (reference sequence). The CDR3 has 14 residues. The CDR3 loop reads CASSIGSGTGELFF. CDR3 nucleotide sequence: TGTGCCAGTAGTATAGGGTCAGGGACCGGGGAGCTGTTTTTT.

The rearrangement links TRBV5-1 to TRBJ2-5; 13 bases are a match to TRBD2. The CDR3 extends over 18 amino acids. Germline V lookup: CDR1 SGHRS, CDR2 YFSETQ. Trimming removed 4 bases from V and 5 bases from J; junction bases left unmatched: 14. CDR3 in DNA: TGCGCCAGCAGCCTAATGACTAGCGGGGGGACTGTTCATGAGACCCAGTACTTC. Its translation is CASSLMTSGGTVHETQYF.

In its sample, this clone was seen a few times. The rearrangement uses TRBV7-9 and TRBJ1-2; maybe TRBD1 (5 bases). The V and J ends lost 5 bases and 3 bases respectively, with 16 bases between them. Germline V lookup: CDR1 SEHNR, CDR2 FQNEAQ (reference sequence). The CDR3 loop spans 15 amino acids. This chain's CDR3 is CASSEGLLTHYGYTF. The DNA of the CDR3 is TGTGCCAGCAGCGAGGGACTTCTAACCCACTATGGCTACACCTTC.

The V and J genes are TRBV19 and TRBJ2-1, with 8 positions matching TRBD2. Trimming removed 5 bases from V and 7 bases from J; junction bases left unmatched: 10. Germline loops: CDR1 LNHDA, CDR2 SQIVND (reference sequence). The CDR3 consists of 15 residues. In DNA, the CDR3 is TGTGCCAGTAGTCTAGCGGGCGGGCTGTCGAATGAGCAGTTCTTC. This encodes CASSLAGGLSNEQFF.

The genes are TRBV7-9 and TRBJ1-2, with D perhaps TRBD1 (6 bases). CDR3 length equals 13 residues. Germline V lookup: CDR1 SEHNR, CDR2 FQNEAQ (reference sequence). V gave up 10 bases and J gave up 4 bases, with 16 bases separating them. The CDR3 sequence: CATEHRVGYGYTF. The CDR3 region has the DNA TGTGCCACGGAACACAGGGTTGGCTATGGCTACACCTTC.

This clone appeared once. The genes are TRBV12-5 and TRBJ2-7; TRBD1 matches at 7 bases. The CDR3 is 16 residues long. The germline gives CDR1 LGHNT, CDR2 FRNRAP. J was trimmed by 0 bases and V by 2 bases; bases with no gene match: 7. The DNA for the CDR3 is TGTGCTAGTGGTTTGCCTAACCGGGACAGCTCCTACGAGCAGTACTTC. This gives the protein CASGLPNRDSSYEQYF.

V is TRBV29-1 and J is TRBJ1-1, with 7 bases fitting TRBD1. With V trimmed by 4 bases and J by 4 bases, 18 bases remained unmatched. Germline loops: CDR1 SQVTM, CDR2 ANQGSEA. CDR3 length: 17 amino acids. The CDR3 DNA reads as TGCAGCGTTGGGACAAGACAGGGACTTGGTAGGGGCACTGAAGCTTTCTTT. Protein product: CSVGTRQGLGRGTEAFF.

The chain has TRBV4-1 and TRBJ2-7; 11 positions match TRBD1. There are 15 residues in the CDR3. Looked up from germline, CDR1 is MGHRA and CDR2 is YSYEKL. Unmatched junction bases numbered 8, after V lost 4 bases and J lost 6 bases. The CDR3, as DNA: TGCGCCAGCAGCCCCTCCGGGACAGGGGGTTTCGAGCAGTACTTC. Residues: CASSPSGTGGFEQYF.

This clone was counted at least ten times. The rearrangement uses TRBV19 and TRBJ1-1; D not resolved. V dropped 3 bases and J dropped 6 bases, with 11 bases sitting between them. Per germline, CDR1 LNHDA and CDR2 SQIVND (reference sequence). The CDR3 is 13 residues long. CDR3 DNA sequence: TGTGCCAGTAGTATTTCAGTATCGTCTGAAGCTTTCTTT. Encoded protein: CASSISVSSEAFF.

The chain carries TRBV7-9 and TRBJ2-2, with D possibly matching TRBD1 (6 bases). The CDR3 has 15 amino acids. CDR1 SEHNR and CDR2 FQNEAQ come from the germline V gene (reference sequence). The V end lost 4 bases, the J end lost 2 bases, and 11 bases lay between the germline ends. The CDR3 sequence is CASSSGTTNTGELFF. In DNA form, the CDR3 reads TGTGCCAGCAGCTCCGGGACAACAAACACCGGGGAGCTGTTTTTT.

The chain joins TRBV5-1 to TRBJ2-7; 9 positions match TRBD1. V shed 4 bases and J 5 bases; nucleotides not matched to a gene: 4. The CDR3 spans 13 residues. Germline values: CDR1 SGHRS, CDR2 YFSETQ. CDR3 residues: CASSLGQGNEQYF. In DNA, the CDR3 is TGCGCCAGCAGCCTGGGACAGGGCAACGAGCAGTACTTC. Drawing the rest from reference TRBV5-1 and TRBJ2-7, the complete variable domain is KAGVTQTPRYLIKTRGQQVTLSCSPISGHRSVSWYQQTPGQGLQFLFEYFSETQRNKGNFPGRFSGRQFSNSRSEMNVSTLELGDSALYLCASSLGQGNEQYFGPGTRLTVT.

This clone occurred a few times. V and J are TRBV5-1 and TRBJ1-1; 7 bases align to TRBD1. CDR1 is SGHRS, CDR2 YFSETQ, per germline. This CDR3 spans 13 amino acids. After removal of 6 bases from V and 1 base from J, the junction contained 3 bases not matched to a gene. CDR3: CASTGQRNTEAFF. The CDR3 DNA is TGCGCCAGCACGGGACAGAGGAACACTGAAGCTTTCTTT.

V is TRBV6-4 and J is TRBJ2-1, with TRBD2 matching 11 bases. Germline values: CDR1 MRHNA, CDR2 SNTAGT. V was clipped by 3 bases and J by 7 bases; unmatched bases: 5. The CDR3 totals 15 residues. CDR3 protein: CASSELAGAGNEQFF. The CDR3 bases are TGTGCCAGCAGTGAACTAGCGGGGGCGGGGAATGAGCAGTTCTTC.

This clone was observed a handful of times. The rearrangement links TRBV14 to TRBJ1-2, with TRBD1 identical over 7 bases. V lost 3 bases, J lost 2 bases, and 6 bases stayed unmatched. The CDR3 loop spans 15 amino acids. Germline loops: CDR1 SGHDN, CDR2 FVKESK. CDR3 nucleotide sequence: TGTGCCAGCAGCCAGACAGGGAAATCGAACTATGGCTACACCTTC. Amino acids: CASSQTGKSNYGYTF.